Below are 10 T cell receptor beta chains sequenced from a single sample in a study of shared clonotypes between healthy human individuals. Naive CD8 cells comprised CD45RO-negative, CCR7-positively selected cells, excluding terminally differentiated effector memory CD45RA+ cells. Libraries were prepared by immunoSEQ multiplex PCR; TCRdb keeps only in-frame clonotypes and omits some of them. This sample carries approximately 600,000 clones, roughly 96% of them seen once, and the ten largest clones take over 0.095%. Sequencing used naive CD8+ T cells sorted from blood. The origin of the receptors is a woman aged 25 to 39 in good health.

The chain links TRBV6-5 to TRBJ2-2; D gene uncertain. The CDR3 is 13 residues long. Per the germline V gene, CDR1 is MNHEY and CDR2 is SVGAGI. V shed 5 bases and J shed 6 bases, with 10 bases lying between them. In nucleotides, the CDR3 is TGTGCCAGCAGTACACATGGGGCCGGGGAGCTGTTTTTT. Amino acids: CASSTHGAGELFF.

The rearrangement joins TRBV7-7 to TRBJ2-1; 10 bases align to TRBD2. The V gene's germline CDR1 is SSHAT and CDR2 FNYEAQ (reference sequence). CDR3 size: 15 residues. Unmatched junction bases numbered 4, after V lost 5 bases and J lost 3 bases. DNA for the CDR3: TGTGCCAGCAGCCCCGGGACTAGCGTCTACAATGAGCAGTTCTTC. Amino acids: CASSPGTSVYNEQFF.

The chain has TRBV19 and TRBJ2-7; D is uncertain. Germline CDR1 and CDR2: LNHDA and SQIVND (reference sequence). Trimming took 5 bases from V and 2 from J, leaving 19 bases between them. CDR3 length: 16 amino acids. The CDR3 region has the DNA TGTGCCAGTAGTTTCGCCGTAAGGAGCGCGACCTACGAGCAGTACTTC. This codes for CASSFAVRSATYEQYF.

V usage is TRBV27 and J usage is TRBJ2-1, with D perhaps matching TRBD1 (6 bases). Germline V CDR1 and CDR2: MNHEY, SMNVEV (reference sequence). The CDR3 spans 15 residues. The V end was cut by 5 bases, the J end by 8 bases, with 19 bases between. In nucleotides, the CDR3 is TGTGCCAGCAGTACCCGGGACACGGGGCGCGATGAGCAGTTCTTC. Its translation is CASSTRDTGRDEQFF.

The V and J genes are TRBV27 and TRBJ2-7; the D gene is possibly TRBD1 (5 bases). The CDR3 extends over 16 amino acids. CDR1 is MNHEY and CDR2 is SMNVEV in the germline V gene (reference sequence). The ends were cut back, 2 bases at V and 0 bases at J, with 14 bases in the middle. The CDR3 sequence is CASSLNVDSLSYEQYF. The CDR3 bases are TGTGCCAGCAGTTTAAACGTCGACAGTCTCTCCTACGAGCAGTACTTC.

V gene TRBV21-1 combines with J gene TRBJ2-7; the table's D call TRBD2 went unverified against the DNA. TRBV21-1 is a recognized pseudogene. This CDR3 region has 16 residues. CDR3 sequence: CASSKAGLAGGKWQYF. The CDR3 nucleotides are TGTGCCAGCAGCAAAGCAGGCCTAGCGGGAGGAAAGTGGCAGTACTTC.

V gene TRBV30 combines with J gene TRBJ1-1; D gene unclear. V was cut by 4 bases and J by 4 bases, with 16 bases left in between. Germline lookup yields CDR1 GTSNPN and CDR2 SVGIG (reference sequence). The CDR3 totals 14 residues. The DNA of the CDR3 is TGTGCCTGGAATCTTGGCCTATCGGGCACTGAAGCTTTCTTT. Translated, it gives CAWNLGLSGTEAFF.

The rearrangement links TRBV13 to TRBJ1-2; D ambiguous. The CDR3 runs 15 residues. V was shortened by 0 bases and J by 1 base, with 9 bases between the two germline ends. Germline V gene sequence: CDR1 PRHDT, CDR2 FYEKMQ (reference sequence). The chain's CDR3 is CASSLGDGDNYGYTF. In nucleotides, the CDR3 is TGTGCCAGCAGCTTAGGGGACGGTGATAACTATGGCTACACCTTC.

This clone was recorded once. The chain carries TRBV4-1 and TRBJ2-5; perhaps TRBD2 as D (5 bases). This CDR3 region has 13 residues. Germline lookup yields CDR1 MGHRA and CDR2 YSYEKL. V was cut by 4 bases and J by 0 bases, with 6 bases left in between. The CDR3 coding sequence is TGCGCCAGCAGCCGGGAGTACCAAGAGACCCAGTACTTC. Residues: CASSREYQETQYF.

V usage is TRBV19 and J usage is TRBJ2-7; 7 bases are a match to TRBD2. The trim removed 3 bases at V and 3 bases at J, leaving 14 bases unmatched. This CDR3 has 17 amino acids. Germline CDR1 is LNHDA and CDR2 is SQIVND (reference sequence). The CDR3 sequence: CASSMWMGEGTNYEQYF. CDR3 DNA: TGTGCCAGTAGTATGTGGATGGGGGAGGGAACTAACTACGAGCAGTACTTC.